This TCR beta chain originates from a study of T cell clusters in autoimmune cytopenias (dated by TCRdb to the late 2010s). A note on the overall study: The median TRB sequencing depth was around 50,000 reads per sample, and the median number of distinct TRB clonotypes was a few thousand per sample. The study was designed to test whether a disease-specific immune repertoire signature usable as a blood-based biomarker is carried by autoimmune cytopenia patients. Peripheral blood TRB and IGH repertoires were sequenced in autoimmune cytopenia patients at active disease and during treatment follow-up, alongside healthy, CLL and autoimmune hepatitis controls. The investigation overall reported the following: TRB repertoire shifts, with less even repertoires observed in secondary cytopenia and CLL, were mostly attributed to lymphoma bias rather than autoimmunity. GLIPH results suggested that primary autoimmune cytopenia patients were missing physiological T cell clusters, with about 53 clusters found only in healthy donors compared with fewer than 20 found only in patients. Healthy donors had almost three times as many exclusive TRB clusters as active autoimmune hepatitis patients, a finding consistent with an autoimmunity-wide signature. In the comparison of secondary cytopenia with CLL, the cluster-lack signature was not observed, apparently because the dominant lymphoma-associated repertoire masked the signature. The T cell clusters were only ever defined in silico, so experimental validation of their functional role was still needed.

Going by frequency alone, this clonotype is medium-sized (0.01 to 0.1%); a count is unavailable. The target of this receptor is not known. TRB amplification used roughly 0.25 ug of peripheral blood genomic DNA, roughly 41,000 genome equivalents, per sample. TRB rearrangements were amplified by multiplex PCR using a touch-down protocol with TRB-A and TRB-B primer pools mixed in one tube. Two consecutive PCR reactions with Phusion HS II polymerase added Illumina adapters and sample indices to the amplicons. Amplicons were gel-purified with the NucleoSpin Gel and PCR Clean-up kit, then quantified by Qubit and quality-checked on an Agilent 2100 Bioanalyzer. Sequencing of the libraries was done on an Illumina MiSeq with paired-end, single-indexed, 600-cycle runs. In the original analysis: MiXCR version 2.1.12 with the default MiXCR reference library was used to align and assemble TRB reads. Each unique CDR3 nucleotide sequence defined a clone, and only productive sequences with at least two reads were analysed. Repertoire diversity was assessed with alpha-parameterized diversity profiles (alpha 0 to 5), including the Shannon (alpha 1) and Simpson (alpha 2) indices, which were computed with an R script. The tcR package was used to compute combinatorial TRB VJ usage, and cohorts were compared on this usage by principal component analysis with ade4. GLIPH was used to cluster TCRbeta CDR3s in pairs of cohorts matched for age and read depth, and a Wilcoxon test was used to compare cluster frequencies. After TCRdb reprocessed the reads, each CDR3 protein sequence was kept as one row, without DNA. These V and J calls are TCRdb output, not the study's own analysis. The sample has several thousand distinct CDR3 sequences on record. The ten top clones hold approximately 5.4% of the sample.

The CDR3 goes from the cysteine to the phenylalanine over 15 residues. DNA is not recorded here. In the germline V gene, CDR1 corresponds to MNHNS and CDR2 to SASEGT. The clonotype originates from a human donor with an autoimmune cytopenia or autoimmune hepatitis (not recorded which). The chain is made from TRBV6-1 and TRBJ2-2; lacking DNA, the TRBD1 call made by TCRdb goes unchecked. The sample consisted of peripheral blood. The CDR3 corresponds to CASSAPKGRNGELFF.